This T cell receptor beta chain is drawn from a study of blood T cells in healthy people across ages. Whole-study results and caveats: The long-lived group displayed more naive CD4+ cells, plus higher diversity, than the aged donors did. Per million T cells, TCR beta diversity dropped roughly linearly as age increased.

V dropped 5 bases and J dropped 7 bases, with 18 bases sitting between them. Germline CDR1 reads SEHNR; CDR2 reads FQNEAQ (reference sequence). The CDR3 has 15 residues. As to this clonotype: Its target is not known.

Alongside a J-beta primer mix, a sample-barcoded 5' primer served in a second PCR lasting roughly 6 to 12 cycles. Each cDNA molecule was tagged by a template-switch adaptor with 12 random nucleotides. Each CDR3 protein is one row after TCRdb ran MiXCR on the 5' RACE reads. The sample holds about 1.7 million distinct CDR3 sequences, approximately 28% seen once. V gene TRBV7-9 combines with J gene TRBJ2-1; a weak D match, TRBD1 (6 bases). Sequencing was carried out using blood. This clonotype originated in a woman in her thirties in good health. CDR3 amino acids: CASSRRVGGSNEQFF. CDR3 coding DNA: TGTGCCAGCAGCCGCCGCGTAGGGGGAAGTAATGAGCAGTTCTTC.